The 17 T cell receptor beta chains listed next were all sequenced from one sample in a study of beta chain features in type 1 diabetes. Study-wide findings and caveats: The study found moderately but significantly shorter TCRB CDR3s in all four CD4+ subsets of Type 1 diabetes patients.

The entirety of the isolated RNA underwent reverse transcription, so expressed TCRB transcripts were sequenced. Produced via immunoSEQ multiplex PCR; TCRdb's table is partial and in-frame only. The table has some 700,000 clones, about an eighth seen once; the top ten hold about 0.02%. Their recognized antigens are unknown. Sequencing was carried out using naive CD4+ T cells from blood. The receptors shown here come from a man aged 18-30 years with type 1 diabetes.

V and J are TRBV5-6 and TRBJ1-2; possibly TRBD1 for D (5 bases). Germline CDR1 and CDR2: SGHDT and YYEEEE. Deletions cut 10 bases from V and 4 bases from J, with 14 bases between. The CDR3 has 12 residues. CDR3 loop: CAGHGEVYGYTF. In DNA, the CDR3 is TGTGCCGGACACGGAGAGGTCTATGGCTACACCTTC. The full variable domain, completed using reference TRBV5-6 and TRBJ1-2, is DAGVTQSPTHLIKTRGQQVTLRCSPKSGHDTVSWYQQALGQGPQFIFQYYEEEERQRGNFPDRFSGHQFPNYSSELNVNALLLGDSALYLCAGHGEVYGYTFGSGTRLTVV.

The genes are TRBV4-2 and TRBJ2-1; D is ambiguous. The CDR3 runs 15 residues. In germline, CDR1 is LGHNA, CDR2 YNFKEQ. V was pared by 0 bases and J by 0 bases, with 6 bases between. CDR3 coding DNA: TGTGCCAGCAGCCAAGACCCCAGCTCCTACAATGAGCAGTTCTTC. Its protein product is CASSQDPSSYNEQFF.

The chain recombines TRBV28 with TRBJ2-1; D is unresolved. The V end lost 2 bases, the J end lost 12 bases, and 8 bases lay between the germline ends. This CDR3 has 11 residues. Germline CDR1 and CDR2: MDHEN and SYDVKM. The CDR3 DNA reads TGTGCCAGCAGTTTAACGGTACCGCAGTTCTTC. Translation gives CASSLTVPQFF.

This clone was counted a few times. The chain uses TRBV5-1 and TRBJ2-1; D perhaps matches TRBD2 (6 bases). The V gene's germline CDR1 is SGHRS and CDR2 YFSETQ. The length of the CDR3 is 14 residues. Trimming stripped 2 bases from V and 8 bases from J, with 14 bases between. The CDR3 protein is CASSFRDGSDEQFF. CDR3 coding DNA: TGCGCCAGCAGCTTTAGAGACGGGAGTGATGAGCAGTTCTTC.

The CDR3 DNA reads as TGTGCCAGCAGTGCCGAACCAACTTCCATAACGGGAAAACTGTTTTTT. Protein: CASSAEPTSITGKLFF. This sequence joins TRBV6-4 and TRBJ1-4, with D uncertain. Trimming shortened V by 4 bases and J by 10 bases, and 22 bases separated the two germline ends. This CDR3 is built from 16 residues. The germline V gene has CDR1 MRHNA and CDR2 SNTAGT.

This clone was seen a handful of times. A junction boundary mismatches the germline segment, possibly from a read error. The chain combines TRBV30 with TRBJ2-3; D might be TRBD2 (5 bases). This CDR3 has 8 residues. Germline CDR1 is GTSNPN and CDR2 is SVGIG (reference sequence). This CDR3 is CAAAYGIF. The CDR3 DNA reads TGTGCCGCGGCCTACGGGATTTTT.

The chain uses TRBV7-6 and TRBJ1-2, with TRBD1 matching over 7 bases. In germline, CDR1 is SGHVS, CDR2 FNYEAQ. CDR3 length equals 13 residues. The junction had 4 bases not matched to a gene; V was cut back by 5 bases and J by 4 bases. DNA for the CDR3: TGTGCCAGCAGCCCGGGACAGCCCTATGGCTACACCTTC. Protein: CASSPGQPYGYTF. Supplemented by reference TRBV7-6 and TRBJ1-2, the full variable domain reads GAGVSQSPRYKVTKRGQDVALRCDPISGHVSLYWYRQALGQGPEFLTYFNYEAQQDKSGLPNDRFSAERPEGSISTLTIQRTEQRDSAMYRCASSPGQPYGYTFGSGTRLTVV.

This clone came up a few times. This sequence joins TRBV7-9 and TRBJ1-2; possibly TRBD1 for D (5 bases). V was trimmed by 5 bases and J by 4 bases, leaving 14 bases between them. This CDR3 comprises 14 residues. Germline V gene lookup returns CDR1 SEHNR and CDR2 FQNEAQ (reference sequence). The CDR3 region has the DNA TGTGCCAGCAGCCCTCCCGGGCAGGGCTATGGCTACACCTTC. Protein: CASSPPGQGYGYTF. Full variable domain (rest looked up from reference TRBV7-9 and TRBJ1-2): DTGVSQNPRHKITKRGQNVTFRCDPISEHNRLYWYRQTLGQGPEFLTYFQNEAQLEKSRLLSDRFSAERPKGSFSTLEIQRTEQGDSAMYLCASSPPGQGYGYTFGSGTRLTVV.

This clone was detected a few times. The V and J genes are TRBV20-1 and TRBJ1-4; D gene uncertain. Trimming stripped 6 bases from V and 8 bases from J, with 10 bases between. The CDR3 spans 11 residues. Germline values: CDR1 DFQATT, CDR2 SNEGSKA (reference sequence). The CDR3 is CSAYTGEKLFF. For the CDR3, the DNA is TGCAGTGCATATACGGGCGAAAAACTGTTTTTT.

This clone has more than one count but fewer than ten. Here the CDR3 reads CASSPAVRDRFNYGYTF. The CDR3 bases are TGCGCCAGCAGTCCGGCAGTCCGAGACAGATTTAACTATGGCTACACCTTC. V usage is TRBV23-1 and J usage is TRBJ1-2; perhaps TRBD1 as D (5 bases). TRBV23-1 is annotated as an ORF whose role is uncertain. V was cut by 4 bases and J by 1 base, with 19 bases left in between. The CDR3 has 17 residues.

There are a few counts of this clone. This rearrangement joins TRBV10-3 to TRBJ2-1; 8 bases are shared with TRBD2. Germline V lookup: CDR1 ENHRY, CDR2 SYGVKD. This CDR3 spans 15 amino acids. The trim removed 6 bases at V and 4 bases at J, leaving 8 bases unmatched. The chain's CDR3 is CAIRSGGALYNEQFF. CDR3 bases: TGTGCCATCAGGAGCGGGGGAGCCTTGTACAATGAGCAGTTCTTC.

The rearrangement links TRBV11-2 to TRBJ1-5, with a weak D call TRBD1 (5 bases). This CDR3 is built from 14 residues. The V gene lost 0 bases and the J gene lost 5 bases, with 8 bases spanning the gap. The germline V gene encodes CDR1 SGHAT and CDR2 FQNNGV. The CDR3 protein is CASSLDRDDQPQHF. The CDR3 bases are TGTGCCAGCAGCTTAGACAGGGATGATCAGCCCCAGCATTTT.

V gene TRBV7-9 combines with J gene TRBJ1-1; 8 nucleotides match TRBD1. CDR3 length: 14 amino acids. J lost 3 bases, V lost 6 bases, and 6 bases had no gene match. Germline values: CDR1 SEHNR, CDR2 FQNEAQ (reference sequence). Here the CDR3 DNA reads TGTGCCAGCAGGCAGGGGGCCTGGGACACTGAAGCTTTCTTT. This sequence encodes CASRQGAWDTEAFF.

This clone was counted between two and nine times. The genes are TRBV29-1 and TRBJ2-1; either TRBD1 or TRBD2 may fit D (5 bases each). The CDR3 sequence is 14 residues long. Germline CDR1 is SQVTM and CDR2 is ANQGSEA. CDR3 DNA: TGCAGTACCGATGGGACCCAACCCTACAATGAGCAGTTCTTC. Translation gives CSTDGTQPYNEQFF.

This clone was detected only a few times. The chain couples TRBV7-9 to TRBJ2-5, with 10 bases aligning to TRBD1. Germline loops: CDR1 SEHNR, CDR2 FQNEAQ (reference sequence). Trimming at V came to 2 bases and at J to 0 bases, leaving 3 bases not matched to a gene. The CDR3 contains 16 residues. CDR3 DNA: TGTGCCAGCAGCTTACCGGGACAGGGGTACCAAGAGACCCAGTACTTC. Its translation: CASSLPGQGYQETQYF.

The chain employs TRBV20-1 and TRBJ1-4; D call uncertain. V gave up 5 bases and J gave up 8 bases, with 9 bases separating them. CDR3 length: 11 amino acids. Germline assignment: CDR1 DFQATT and CDR2 SNEGSKA (reference sequence). The CDR3, as DNA: TGCAGTGCTGGGCCCGGGGAAAAACTGTTTTTT. It is translated as CSAGPGEKLFF.

This clone was seen only a few times. V and J are TRBV27 and TRBJ2-7; TRBD1 matches at 8 bases. The ends lost 4 bases at V and 3 bases at J; junction bases unmatched: 11. The CDR3 covers 16 residues. Germline V gene sequence: CDR1 MNHEY, CDR2 SMNVEV (reference sequence). The CDR3 DNA reads TGTGCCAGCAGTTCCCTCTCGACAGGGGAAATCTACGAGCAGTACTTC. Amino acid sequence: CASSSLSTGEIYEQYF.